The clone carrying this T cell receptor (beta chain) was seen a single time. Some clones are missing from TCRdb's copy, which holds only in-frame ones; the method was immunoSEQ multiplex PCR. This sample has fewer than 100,000 clones; around 86% occur once, and the top ten carry approximately 30%. This record comes from a study of blood T cell repertoires in COVID-19. This CDR3 region has 14 residues. V was trimmed by 7 bases and J by 5 bases, leaving 17 bases between them. The germline gives CDR1 MNHNY, CDR2 SVGAGI (reference sequence). The sample was peripheral blood. The origin of this receptor is a human donor in a cohort sampled during active COVID-19. The rearrangement links TRBV6-6 to TRBJ1-2, with D possibly matching TRBD1 (5 bases). CDR3 residues: CASTLGQGIYGYTF. The CDR3 coding sequence is TGTGCCAGCACCCTGGGGCAGGGAATATATGGCTACACCTTC.